The next 18 T cell receptor beta chains were all read from a single sample in a study of cytomegalovirus exposure and HLA in healthy donors. The PCR used 60 Vbeta and 13 Jbeta primers. Sequenced by immunoSEQ multiplex PCR; TCRdb stores in-frame clones only, minus some. The sample lists under 200,000 clones, around three quarters occurring once. Sequenced: PBMCs. The origin of the receptors is a woman in her 30s in good health and CMV-seropositive.

The rearrangement joins TRBV7-2 to TRBJ1-1; maybe TRBD1 (6 bases). This CDR3 spans 14 amino acids. Germline assignment: CDR1 SGHTA and CDR2 FQGNSA. V was shortened by 5 bases and J by 9 bases, with 19 bases between the two germline ends. DNA of the CDR3: TGTGCCAGCAGCCGCCGGGACACTAGTAACCAAGCTTTCTTT. Encoded protein: CASSRRDTSNQAFF.

This clone was picked up a small number of times. V gene TRBV28 combines with J gene TRBJ2-7, with 10 bases fitting TRBD1. The germline V gene has CDR1 MDHEN and CDR2 SYDVKM. The CDR3 extends over 15 amino acids. Trimming removed 6 bases from V and 2 bases from J; junction bases left unmatched: 7. The CDR3 loop is CASSYTGTGAYEQYF. CDR3 nucleotide sequence: TGTGCCAGCAGCTATACCGGGACAGGGGCCTACGAGCAGTACTTC.

The chain links TRBV7-2 to TRBJ1-4; 10 nucleotides match TRBD1. The J segment lost 1 base and the V segment lost 4 bases, leaving 9 bases of the junction unmatched. The CDR3 sequence is 18 residues long. The germline CDR1 and CDR2 sequences are SGHTA and FQGNSA. The CDR3: CASSWRSRDRGTNEKLFF. Written as DNA, the CDR3 is TGTGCCAGCAGCTGGAGGTCCCGGGACAGGGGAACTAATGAAAAACTGTTTTTT.

The chain links TRBV10-1 to TRBJ1-1; maybe TRBD1 (5 bases). V was clipped by 6 bases and J by 0 bases, with 11 bases between them. This CDR3 contains 14 residues. Germline V gene lookup returns CDR1 WNHNN and CDR2 SYGVQD (reference sequence). CDR3 in amino acids: CASSSGALNTEAFF. CDR3 nucleotides: TGCGCCAGCAGCTCTGGGGCCCTGAACACTGAAGCTTTCTTT.

The gene calls are TRBV30 and TRBJ1-4; possibly TRBD1 for D (6 bases). The CDR3 has 13 residues. In germline, CDR1 is GTSNPN, CDR2 SVGIG (reference sequence). V gave up 7 bases and J gave up 11 bases, with 20 bases separating them. The CDR3 DNA is TGTGCCTCCGCGGGGGACACGGAGGGGAAACTGTTTTTT. Translated: CASAGDTEGKLFF.

This clone was observed a handful of times. The gene calls are TRBV29-1 and TRBJ2-1; 16 bases are a match to TRBD2. Trimming removed 3 bases from V and 7 bases from J; junction bases left unmatched: 6. Germline values: CDR1 SQVTM, CDR2 ANQGSEA. There are 16 residues in the CDR3. The DNA of the CDR3 is TGCAGCGTTGAGGGACTAGCGGGAGGGGTAGCTAATGAGCAGTTCTTC. It codes for CSVEGLAGGVANEQFF.

This chain uses TRBV9 with TRBJ1-3, with D unresolved. Germline CDR1 and CDR2: SGDLS and YYNGEE. The CDR3 loop spans 13 amino acids. V was pared by 3 bases and J by 0 bases, with 4 bases between. The DNA for the CDR3 is TGTGCCAGCAGCGGCGACTCTGGAAACACCATATATTTT. It yields the protein CASSGDSGNTIYF.

This clone was seen a handful of times. This rearrangement joins TRBV6-1 to TRBJ1-2; possible D gene TRBD1, 6 bases. Germline assignment: CDR1 MNHNS and CDR2 SASEGT. The CDR3 runs to 13 residues. V was clipped by 5 bases and J by 8 bases, with 15 bases between them. The CDR3 sequence is CASSWGGAQGYTF. The CDR3 nucleotides read TGTGCCAGCAGTTGGGGGGGGGCTCAGGGCTACACCTTC.

The chain combines TRBV7-9 with TRBJ2-5, with D perhaps matching TRBD1 (6 bases). Per germline, CDR1 SEHNR and CDR2 FQNEAQ (reference sequence). Deletions cut 0 bases from V and 5 bases from J, with 13 bases between. The CDR3 spans 15 residues. CDR3 in DNA: TGTGCCAGCAGCTTAGCGGCAGGGGTAGAGGAGACCCAGTACTTC. As protein: CASSLAAGVEETQYF.

The V call is TRBV28, the J call TRBJ1-2; maybe TRBD1 (5 bases). V lost 7 bases and J 0 bases, leaving 15 bases between the germline ends. The CDR3 loop spans 15 amino acids. The germline gives CDR1 MDHEN, CDR2 SYDVKM. The CDR3 spells CASTMLGGANYGYTF. CDR3 DNA: TGTGCCAGCACTATGCTCGGGGGGGCTAACTATGGCTACACCTTC.

The chain's CDR3 is CASSPTGARQETQYF. The CDR3 nucleotides read TGTGCCAGCAGTCCTACAGGGGCTAGACAAGAGACCCAGTACTTC. The chain joins TRBV11-2 to TRBJ2-5, with TRBD1 matching 7 bases. V trimming: 6 bases; J trimming: 2 bases; junction bases outside the gene matches: 9. The CDR3 is made up of 15 amino acids. Germline-derived CDR1 and CDR2 are SGHAT and FQNNGV.

This clone was counted a few times. This chain uses TRBV4-3 with TRBJ2-7, with D unclear. The ends were cut back, 2 bases at V and 2 bases at J, with 7 bases in the middle. CDR1 LGHNA and CDR2 YSLEER come from the germline V gene. This CDR3 contains 13 residues. CDR3: CASSQRTAYEQYF. The CDR3 coding sequence is TGCGCCAGCAGCCAACGAACTGCCTACGAGCAGTACTTC.

This clone showed up just a few times. V and J are TRBV10-3 and TRBJ1-1; D is uncertain. V lost 4 bases and J lost 1, with 10 bases in between. CDR3 length equals 14 residues. Germline CDR1 is ENHRY and CDR2 is SYGVKD. CDR3 sequence: CAISAPGENTEAFF. The CDR3 nucleotides read TGTGCCATCAGTGCCCCAGGTGAGAACACTGAAGCTTTCTTT.

The gene calls are TRBV30 and TRBJ2-1; 7 bases agree with TRBD1. The CDR3 runs 15 residues. Trimming took 0 bases from V and 0 from J; bases not matched to a gene: 2. Germline assignment: CDR1 GTSNPN and CDR2 SVGIG (reference sequence). DNA for the CDR3: TGTGCCTGGAGTGTAGGGACAGTCTCCTACAATGAGCAGTTCTTC. It translates to CAWSVGTVSYNEQFF. Full variable domain (rest looked up from reference TRBV30 and TRBJ2-1): SQTIHQWPATLVQPVGSPLSLECTVEGTSNPNLYWYRQAAGRGLQLLFYSVGIGQISSEVPQNLSASRPQDRQFILSSKKLLLSDSGFYLCAWSVGTVSYNEQFFGPGTRLTVL.

This chain joins TRBV18 and TRBJ2-6; D gene unclear. Germline-derived CDR1 and CDR2 are KGHSH and LQKENI. This CDR3 is built from 15 residues. V lost 1 base to trimming and J lost 2 bases, with 6 bases between them. CDR3 bases: TGTGCCAGCTCACCACAGCCACCTGGGGCCAACGTCCTGACTTTC. Amino acid sequence: CASSPQPPGANVLTF.

The V and J genes are TRBV7-2 and TRBJ2-2; D remains ambiguous. Trimming took off 5 bases at V and 3 bases at J, with 13 bases between the two ends. Germline assignment: CDR1 SGHTA and CDR2 FQGNSA. The CDR3 contains 15 residues. The CDR3 DNA reads TGTGCCAGCAGCAGAGGCCTGCTTGACACCGGGGAGCTGTTTTTT. The encoded protein is CASSRGLLDTGELFF.

The chain recombines TRBV2 with TRBJ1-5; TRBD1 aligns across 9 bases. The CDR3 covers 13 residues. Germline V gene data show CDR1 as SNHLY and CDR2 as FYNNEI. The V gene end was trimmed by 7 bases and the J gene end by 7 bases; junction bases not matched to a gene: 5. CDR3 amino acids: CASKGQGSQPQHF. CDR3 coding DNA: TGTGCCAGCAAGGGACAGGGAAGCCAGCCCCAGCATTTT. Variable domain in full (rest from reference TRBV2 and TRBJ1-5): EPEVTQTPSHQVTQMGQEVILRCVPISNHLYFYWYRQILGQKVEFLVSFYNNEISEKSEIFDDQFSVERPDGSNFTLKIRSTKLEDSAMYFCASKGQGSQPQHFGDGTRLSIL.

This rearrangement joins TRBV6-1 to TRBJ1-2; TRBD1 aligns across 7 bases. The germline V gene has CDR1 MNHNS and CDR2 SASEGT. The V gene end was trimmed by 3 bases and the J gene end by 8 bases; junction bases not matched to a gene: 6. The CDR3 runs 13 residues. The CDR3 region is CASSEETGLGYTF. CDR3 sequence (DNA): TGTGCCAGCAGTGAGGAGACAGGGTTGGGCTACACCTTC.